Listed below are T cell receptor beta chains from one sample, sequenced in a study of molecular identifiers for immune sequencing clone quantification. Each CDR3 protein is one row after TCRdb ran MiXCR on the PCR reads. The top ten hold about 0.9% of the sample, which has over 600,000 distinct CDR3 sequences, 15% to 20% seen once. The sequenced material came from naive CD8+ T cells from blood, with Jurkat cell RNA spiked in. The source is a human donor in good health. Some libraries in this study had Jurkat cell RNA spiked in. Each CDR3 is given with its conserved first and last residue. The D gene is left open where the match is weak. Only part of the rows carry a size: once, few, many, or a class if the clone is expanded.

j_call d_call clone_size v_call cdr3_nt cdr3_aa
TRBJ2-5 TRBD2 - TRBV7-3 TGTGCCAACCGCGGGGGCCAAGAGACCCAGTACTTC CANRGGQETQYF
TRBJ2-7 - few TRBV6-5 TGTGCCAGCAGTTACTCGATGTGGGATGTCTACGAGCAGTACTTC CASSYSMWDVYEQYF
TRBJ1-1 - many TRBV7-9 TGTGCCACCGCTGGACGGGCTGGCACTGAAGCTTTCTTT CATAGRAGTEAFF
TRBJ2-1 TRBD2 few TRBV5-4 TGTGCCAGCAGCTTGAGCCCGGCCAGCGGGATCGGCAATGAGCAGTTCTTC CASSLSPASGIGNEQFF
TRBJ2-5 - few TRBV5-1 TGCGCCAGCAGCTTTGGCCGGAAGTCCCAAGAGACCCAGTACTTC CASSFGRKSQETQYF
TRBJ2-4 TRBD2 few TRBV20-1 TGCAGTGCCAACGTAGAAGGGAGCGGGGGGTTGAACATTCGGTACTTC CSANVEGSGGLNIRYF
TRBJ2-1 TRBD1 - TRBV5-1 TGCGCCAGCAGCCGGACAGGGCCCTACAATGAGCAGTTCTTC CASSRTGPYNEQFF
TRBJ2-3 TRBD1 many TRBV9 TGTGCCAGTGGACAGGGGGTTTTCACAGATACGCAGTATTTT CASGQGVFTDTQYF
TRBJ2-3 - many TRBV6-2/TRBV6-3 TGTGCCAGCAGTTACCAGAGCGGCGCAGATACGCAGTATTTT CASSYQSGADTQYF
TRBJ2-5 TRBD1 many TRBV11-2 TGTGCCAGCAGCCTGGACAGGGCGAGGCAGTACTTC CASSLDRARQYF
TRBJ1-1 - few TRBV9 TGTGCCAGCAGCGCTTGGGACAACCCCACTGAAGCTTTCTTT CASSAWDNPTEAFF
TRBJ2-5 - many TRBV9 TGTGCCAGCAGCGTAGATGGTAGCGTCGAGACCCAGTACTTC CASSVDGSVETQYF
TRBJ2-1 TRBD1 few TRBV7-9 TGTGCCAGCAGCTTTGTGACAGGGGGCAATGAGCAGTTCTTC CASSFVTGGNEQFF
TRBJ2-7 TRBD1 many TRBV5-6 TGTGCCAGCAGCTGGGGGACAGCGCGCTACGAGCAGTACTTC CASSWGTARYEQYF
TRBJ2-3 TRBD2 many TRBV2 TGTGCCAGCAGTGATCTAGCTAGCGGGGGGGCTAATGTTGGCACAGATACGCAGTATTTT CASSDLASGGANVGTDTQYF
TRBJ1-1 - many TRBV7-9 TGTGCCAGCAGCTCCCTTACAGGGCCCAAGTCGAACACTGAAGCTTTCTTT CASSSLTGPKSNTEAFF
TRBJ2-5 TRBD2 many TRBV6-2/TRBV6-3 TGTGCCAGCAGTCCATCGCGGGGGGCCGAGACCCAGTACTTC CASSPSRGAETQYF
TRBJ2-7 - many TRBV20-1 TGCAGTGCTAGAGATAGGTCGAAGGAGGGGCTAAACGAGCAGTACTTC CSARDRSKEGLNEQYF
TRBJ2-7 TRBD1 many TRBV4-1 TGCGCCAGCAGCCAAGCGAGCAGGGGGTTCTACGAGCAGTACTTC CASSQASRGFYEQYF
TRBJ1-1 - - TRBV19 TGTGCCAGTAGTATATTCCAGGGCACTGAAGCTTTCTTT CASSIFQGTEAFF
TRBJ1-1 - - TRBV7-8 TGTGCCAGCAGCTTAGTTTCGGGTGCTGAAGCTCTCTTT CASSLVSGAEALF
TRBJ2-2 TRBD2 many TRBV28 TGTGCCAGCAGTTTAGGAATAGCGGGAGGCGTGGAGCTGTTTTTT CASSLGIAGGVELFF